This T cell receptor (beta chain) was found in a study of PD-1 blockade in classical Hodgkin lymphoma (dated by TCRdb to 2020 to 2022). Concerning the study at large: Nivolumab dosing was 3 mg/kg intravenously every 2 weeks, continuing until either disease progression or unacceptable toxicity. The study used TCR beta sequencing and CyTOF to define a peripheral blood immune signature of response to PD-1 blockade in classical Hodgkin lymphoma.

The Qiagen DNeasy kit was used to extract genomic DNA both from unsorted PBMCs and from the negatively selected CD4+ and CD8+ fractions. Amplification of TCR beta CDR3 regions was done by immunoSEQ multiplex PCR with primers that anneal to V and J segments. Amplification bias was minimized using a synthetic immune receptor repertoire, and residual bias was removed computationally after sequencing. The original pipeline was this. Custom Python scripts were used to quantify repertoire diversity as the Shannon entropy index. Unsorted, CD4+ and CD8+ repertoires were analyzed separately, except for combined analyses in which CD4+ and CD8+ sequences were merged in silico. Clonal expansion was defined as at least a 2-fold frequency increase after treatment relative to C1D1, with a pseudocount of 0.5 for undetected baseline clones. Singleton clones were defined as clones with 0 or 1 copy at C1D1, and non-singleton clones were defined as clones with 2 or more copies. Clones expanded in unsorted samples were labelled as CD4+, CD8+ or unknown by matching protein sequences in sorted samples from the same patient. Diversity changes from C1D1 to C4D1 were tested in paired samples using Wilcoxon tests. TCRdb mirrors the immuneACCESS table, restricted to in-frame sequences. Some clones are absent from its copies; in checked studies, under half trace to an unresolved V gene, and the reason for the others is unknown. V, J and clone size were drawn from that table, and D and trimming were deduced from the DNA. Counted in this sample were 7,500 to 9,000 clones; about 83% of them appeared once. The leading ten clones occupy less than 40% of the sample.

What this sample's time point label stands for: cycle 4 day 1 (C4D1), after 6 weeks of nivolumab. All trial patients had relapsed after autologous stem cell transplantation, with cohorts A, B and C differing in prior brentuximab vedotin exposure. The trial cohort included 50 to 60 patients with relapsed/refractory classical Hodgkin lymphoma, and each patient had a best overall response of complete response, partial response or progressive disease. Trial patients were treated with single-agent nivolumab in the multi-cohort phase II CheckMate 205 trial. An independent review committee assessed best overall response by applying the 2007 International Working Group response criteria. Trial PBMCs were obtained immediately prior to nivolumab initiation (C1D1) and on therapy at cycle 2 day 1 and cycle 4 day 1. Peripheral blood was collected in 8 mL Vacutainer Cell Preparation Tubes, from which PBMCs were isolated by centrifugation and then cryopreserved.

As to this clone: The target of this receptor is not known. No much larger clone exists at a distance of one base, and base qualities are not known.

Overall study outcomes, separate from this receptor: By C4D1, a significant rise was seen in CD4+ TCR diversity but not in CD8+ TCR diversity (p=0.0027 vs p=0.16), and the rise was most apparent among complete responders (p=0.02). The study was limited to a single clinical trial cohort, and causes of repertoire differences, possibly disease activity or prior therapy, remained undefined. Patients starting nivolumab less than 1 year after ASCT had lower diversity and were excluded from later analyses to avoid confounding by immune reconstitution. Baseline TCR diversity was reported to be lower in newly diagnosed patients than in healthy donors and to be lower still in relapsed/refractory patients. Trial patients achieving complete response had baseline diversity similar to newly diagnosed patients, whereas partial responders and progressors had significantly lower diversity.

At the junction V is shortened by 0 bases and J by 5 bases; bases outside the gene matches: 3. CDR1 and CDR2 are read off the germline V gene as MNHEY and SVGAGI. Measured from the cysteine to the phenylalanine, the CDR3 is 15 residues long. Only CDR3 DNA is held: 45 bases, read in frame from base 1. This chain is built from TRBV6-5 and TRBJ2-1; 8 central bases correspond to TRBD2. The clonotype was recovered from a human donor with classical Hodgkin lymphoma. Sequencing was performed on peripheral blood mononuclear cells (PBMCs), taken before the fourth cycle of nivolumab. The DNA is TGTGCCAGCAGTTACTCGACTAGCGCACACAATGAGCAGTTCTTC. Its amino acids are CASSYSTSAHNEQFF.